The 8 T cell receptor beta chains presented below share a single source sample, sequenced in a study of T cells after yellow fever vaccination. TCRdb called the 5' RACE reads again in MiXCR, with one record for every CDR3 protein. The data hold approximately 550,000 distinct CDR3 sequences, with roughly 14% observed a single time. The source material was PBMCs, sampled on the day of the yellow fever booster vaccination. Source of these receptors: a man younger than 45 who received the YFV17D yellow fever vaccine.

This rearrangement joins TRBV10-2 to TRBJ2-3; 10 nucleotides match TRBD1. CDR3 size: 19 residues. The V segment lost 0 bases and the J segment 0 bases; nucleotides outside the gene matches: 9. Germline loops: CDR1 WSHSY, CDR2 SAAADI. The CDR3 DNA sequence: TGCGCCAGCAGTGAGTCGTTTAGGACAGGGGGTACTAGCACAGATACGCAGTATTTT. Encoded protein: CASSESFRTGGTSTDTQYF.

In this sample, this clonotype turned up a few times. This chain uses TRBV7-9 with TRBJ1-2; 9 positions match TRBD1. Germline loops: CDR1 SEHNR, CDR2 FQNEAQ (reference sequence). The CDR3 totals 16 residues. With V trimmed by 0 bases and J by 8 bases, 10 bases remained unmatched. The CDR3 loop is CASSLAIPTGGDGYTF. CDR3 in DNA: TGTGCCAGCAGCTTAGCGATTCCCACAGGGGGCGACGGCTACACCTTC.

Many counts were recorded for this clonotype. The chain joins TRBV7-8 to TRBJ2-7; D not certain. V was pared by 2 bases and J by 5 bases, with 10 bases between. Germline CDR1 SGHVS, CDR2 FQNEAQ. The CDR3 runs to 13 residues. In nucleotides, the CDR3 is TGTGCCAGCAGCTTAAATCTGCTGGACGAGCAGTACTTC. This gives the protein CASSLNLLDEQYF.

V is TRBV5-6 and J is TRBJ2-5; D might be TRBD2 (5 bases). This CDR3 spans 14 amino acids. Trimming shortened V by 4 bases and J by 1 base, and 11 bases separated the two germline ends. Germline V lookup: CDR1 SGHDT, CDR2 YYEEEE. CDR3 amino acids: CASSGGRFQETQYF. The CDR3 nucleotides are TGTGCCAGCAGCGGAGGACGGTTCCAAGAGACCCAGTACTTC.

The genes are TRBV5-1 and TRBJ2-1, with 12 bases fitting TRBD2. Germline V lookup: CDR1 SGHRS, CDR2 YFSETQ. Losses at the gene ends were 2 bases for V and 7 bases for J; bases not matched to a gene: 16. This CDR3 spans 19 amino acids. The CDR3 loop is CASSFMGSASGRASNEQFF. The CDR3 nucleotides are TGCGCCAGCAGCTTTATGGGTTCGGCTAGCGGGAGGGCCAGTAATGAGCAGTTCTTC.

The table lists this clonotype with a few counts. The V call is TRBV12-3 or TRBV12-4, the J call TRBJ1-5; 7 bases map to TRBD1. The V segment lost 5 bases and the J segment 5 bases; nucleotides outside the gene matches: 0. The CDR3 spans 12 residues. The CDR3 DNA sequence: TGTGCCAGCAGTACAGGGGATCAGCCCCAGCATTTT. Translated, it gives CASSTGDQPQHF.

This sequence joins TRBV6-5 and TRBJ1-1; TRBD1 matches at 7 bases. In germline, CDR1 is MNHEY, CDR2 SVGAGI. V lost 4 bases and J lost 2; bases outside the gene matches: 4. The CDR3 has 14 amino acids. The CDR3, as DNA: TGTGCCAGCAGTTTCGGACAGGTCAACACTGAAGCTTTCTTT. Translation: CASSFGQVNTEAFF.

This clonotype has a handful of counts. The chain employs TRBV10-3 and TRBJ2-7; 7 nucleotides line up with TRBD2. V gave up 6 bases and J gave up 7 bases; unmatched junction bases: 9. Germline V gene sequence: CDR1 ENHRY, CDR2 SYGVKD. There are 13 residues in the CDR3. For the CDR3, the DNA is TGTGCCATCAGCTACCCGGCGGGGGAGGAGCAGTACTTC. This translates into CAISYPAGEEQYF.